The 25 T cell receptor beta chains presented below share a single source sample, sequenced in a study of technical replicates of blood from several donors. Produced via immunoSEQ multiplex PCR; TCRdb's table is partial and in-frame only. The sample consists of 45,000 to 65,000 clones, around 96% of them appearing once. Material: PBMCs. These receptors all stem from a human donor in good health. Some clones in this sample may be carry-over from other donors' samples.

V usage is TRBV9 and J usage is TRBJ1-3; TRBD1 matches at 8 bases. After removal of 0 bases from V and 0 bases from J, the junction contained 11 bases not matched to a gene. The CDR3 covers 19 residues. Germline values: CDR1 SGDLS, CDR2 YYNGEE. This CDR3 reads CASSVVPGGRSHSGNTIYF. The CDR3 coding sequence is TGTGCCAGCAGCGTAGTCCCAGGGGGCCGATCCCACTCTGGAAACACCATATATTTT.

In DNA, the CDR3 is TGTGCCAGCAGTGACACCTATGCAGATACGCAGTATTTT. Protein: CASSDTYADTQYF. The chain couples TRBV25-1 to TRBJ2-3; D not resolved. The CDR3 spans 13 residues. The ends were cut back, 3 bases at V and 4 bases at J, with 8 bases in the middle. Germline assignment: CDR1 MGHDK and CDR2 SYGVNS. Full variable domain (rest looked up from reference TRBV25-1 and TRBJ2-3): EADIYQTPRYLVIGTGKKITLECSQTMGHDKMYWYQQDPGMELHLIHYSYGVNSTEKGDLSSESTVSRIRTEHFPLTLESARPSHTSQYLCASSDTYADTQYFGPGTRLTVL.

This clone was seen just once. V gene TRBV2 combines with J gene TRBJ2-7; 10 positions match TRBD2. The CDR3 extends over 16 amino acids. Per the germline V gene, CDR1 is SNHLY and CDR2 is FYNNEI. V trimming: 4 bases; J trimming: 6 bases; junction bases outside the gene matches: 12. The CDR3 loop reads CASSVDKGGTSVEQYF. For the CDR3, the DNA is TGTGCCAGCAGTGTTGATAAAGGCGGGACTAGCGTCGAGCAGTACTTC.

The CDR3 DNA reads as TGTGCCAGCGGGGTAGCGGGAGGGGCCCAAGAGACCCAGTACTTC. Translated, it gives CASGVAGGAQETQYF. The chain uses TRBV6-1 and TRBJ2-5; 11 bases line up with TRBD2. The CDR3 has 15 residues. Germline lookup yields CDR1 MNHNS and CDR2 SASEGT. V shed 8 bases, J shed 1 base, and the junction held 6 bases outside the gene matches.

The count of this clone is one. The chain combines TRBV19 with TRBJ2-1; D is uncertain. Between the trimmed V and J ends, which lost 1 base and 10 bases, there was a span of 14 bases. Germline V gene data show CDR1 as LNHDA and CDR2 as SQIVND (reference sequence). The CDR3 runs to 14 residues. The CDR3 DNA reads as TGTGCCAGTAGTATAGGCCGGGTCAACGGGGAGCAGTTCTTC. Residues: CASSIGRVNGEQFF.

The chain couples TRBV28 to TRBJ2-5; TRBD2 is a possible D gene (6 bases). The CDR3 totals 13 residues. The ends were cut back, 7 bases at V and 6 bases at J, with 15 bases in the middle. CDR1 and CDR2 from the germline V gene are MDHEN and SYDVKM. The CDR3 DNA is TGTGCCAGCACCACCTCGGGGAGGCAGACCCAGTACTTC. This translates into CASTTSGRQTQYF.

This rearrangement joins TRBV7-2 to TRBJ2-2, with TRBD2 identical over 10 bases. The CDR3 extends over 16 amino acids. Looked up from germline, CDR1 is SGHTA and CDR2 is FQGNSA. Trimming cost V 2 bases and J 5 bases; bases outside gene matches: 5. The CDR3 region has the DNA TGTGCCAGCAGCTTATGGCTAGCGGGAGCTACCGGGGAGCTGTTTTTT. Translation: CASSLWLAGATGELFF.

V gene TRBV4-1 combines with J gene TRBJ2-1; 13 bases are a match to TRBD2. With 1 base clipped from V and 2 bases from J, the junction kept 8 bases outside the gene matches. The CDR3 consists of 19 residues. The germline CDR1 and CDR2 sequences are MGHRA and YSYEKL. Here the CDR3 reads CASSQATSGGAGTYNEQFF. In nucleotides, the CDR3 is TGCGCCAGCAGCCAAGCAACTAGCGGGGGGGCAGGCACCTACAATGAGCAGTTCTTC.

The V and J genes are TRBV7-6 and TRBJ2-1; 7 positions match TRBD2. Per germline, CDR1 SGHVS and CDR2 FNYEAQ. J lost 5 bases, V lost 5 bases, and 9 bases had no gene match. The CDR3 runs 15 residues. The CDR3 sequence: CASSVTSVSHNEQFF. CDR3 in DNA: TGTGCCAGCAGCGTTACTAGCGTATCCCACAATGAGCAGTTCTTC.

The chain has TRBV20-1 and TRBJ2-7, with D possibly TRBD2 on 6 matching bases. The ends were cut back, 4 bases at V and 11 bases at J, with 15 bases in the middle. This CDR3 spans 11 amino acids. CDR1 and CDR2 (germline): DFQATT, SNEGSKA (reference sequence). Written as DNA, the CDR3 is TGCAGTGCTATAATCGGGGGTCAGGAGTACTTC. Encoded protein: CSAIIGGQEYF.

The chain combines TRBV7-3 with TRBJ1-2, with 8 bases fitting TRBD1. CDR1 and CDR2 from the germline V gene are SGHTA and FQGTGA. The CDR3 spans 14 residues. With 4 bases clipped from V and 1 base from J, the junction kept 2 bases outside the gene matches. The CDR3 here is CASSSDRGNYGYTF. The DNA for the CDR3 is TGTGCCAGCAGCTCAGACAGGGGTAACTATGGCTACACCTTC.

J is TRBJ2-7 and V is TRBV15; a weak D match, TRBD1 (5 bases). Trimming pared 3 bases from V and 1 base from J, leaving 19 bases between. Looked up from germline, CDR1 is LNHNV and CDR2 is YYDKDF (reference sequence). There are 17 residues in the CDR3. In DNA form, the CDR3 reads TGTGCCACCAGCAGGGACAACCGCGACCTAAATTCCTACGAGCAGTACTTC. Translation: CATSRDNRDLNSYEQYF. The full variable domain, completed using reference TRBV15 and TRBJ2-7, is DAMVIQNPRYQVTQFGKPVTLSCSQTLNHNVMYWYQQKSSQAPKLLFHYYDKDFNNEADTPDNFQSRRPNTSFCFLDIRSPGLGDTAMYLCATSRDNRDLNSYEQYFGPGTRLTVT.

The chain combines TRBV15 with TRBJ1-2; TRBD1 matches 8 bases. The germline V gene encodes CDR1 LNHNV and CDR2 YYDKDF (reference sequence). This CDR3 comprises 16 residues. V shed 5 bases, J shed 1 base, and the junction held 9 bases outside the gene matches. The CDR3 DNA follows: TGTGCCACCAGCCCACCAGGACAGGGAAGTAACTATGGCTACACCTTC. As protein: CATSPPGQGSNYGYTF.

The DNA for the CDR3 is TGTGCGGATAAACGGAGCGGGGGGCTTGGGGACACCGGGGAGCTGTTTTTT. It translates to CADKRSGGLGDTGELFF. This rearrangement joins TRBV7-2 to TRBJ2-2; 9 bases align to TRBD2. Per germline, CDR1 SGHTA and CDR2 FQGNSA. This CDR3 has 17 amino acids.

The chain combines TRBV5-8 with TRBJ2-5, with D possibly being TRBD2 (6 bases). Trimming cost V 5 bases and J 5 bases, with 19 bases left between them. Germline CDR1 reads SGHTS; CDR2 reads YDEGEE. The CDR3 has 15 amino acids. CDR3 loop: CASSPGAIGGETQYF. The CDR3 DNA is TGTGCCAGCAGTCCCGGGGCCATTGGAGGGGAGACCCAGTACTTC.

The rearrangement links TRBV6-6 to TRBJ2-1; D is possibly TRBD2 (6 bases). Germline CDR1 and CDR2: MNHNY and SVGAGI (reference sequence). Trimming removed 2 bases from V and 7 bases from J, with 15 bases in between. The CDR3 spans 15 residues. The CDR3 coding sequence is TGTGCCAGCAGTTACGTGAGTCTAGCGCAAAATGAGCAGTTCTTC. Its translation: CASSYVSLAQNEQFF.

The V call is TRBV7-2, the J call TRBJ2-1; a possible D gene is TRBD2 (6 bases). Per germline, CDR1 SGHTA and CDR2 FQGNSA. This CDR3 spans 14 amino acids. V gave up 5 bases and J gave up 9 bases, with 17 bases separating them. The CDR3 DNA follows: TGTGCCAGCAGCCCTCAACGCTCCGGGGGTGAGCAGTTCTTC. It is translated as CASSPQRSGGEQFF.

The chain carries TRBV11-2 and TRBJ1-1; unclear D gene. Trimming took off 6 bases at V and 8 bases at J, with 22 bases between the two ends. CDR3 length: 15 amino acids. Germline-derived CDR1 and CDR2 are SGHAT and FQNNGV. The CDR3 DNA follows: TGTGCCAGCAGTCATGGGAGCGACATTGTGGGCGAAGCTTTCTTT. As protein: CASSHGSDIVGEAFF. The whole variable domain, filled in from reference TRBV11-2 and TRBJ1-1, reads EAGVAQSPRYKIIEKRQSVAFWCNPISGHATLYWYQQILGQGPKLLIQFQNNGVVDDSQLPKDRFSAERLKGVDSTLKIQPAKLEDSAVYLCASSHGSDIVGEAFFGQGTRLTVV.

The chain recombines TRBV13 with TRBJ2-3, with D possibly being TRBD2 (5 bases). Trimming removed 4 bases at V and 6 bases at J, with 14 bases between. The CDR3 loop spans 14 amino acids. CDR1 PRHDT and CDR2 FYEKMQ come from the germline V gene (reference sequence). The CDR3 protein is CASSYNLAQDTQYF. The CDR3 DNA is TGTGCCAGCAGCTACAATCTAGCACAGGATACGCAGTATTTT.

The V call is TRBV30, the J call TRBJ1-1, with 12 bases aligning to TRBD1. J gave up 8 bases and V 7 bases, and 5 bases lay outside the gene matches. From germline, CDR1 is GTSNPN and CDR2 SVGIG (reference sequence). The CDR3 is made up of 12 amino acids. The CDR3 loop reads CALGTGGREAFF. CDR3 nucleotide sequence: TGTGCCTTAGGGACAGGGGGCAGAGAAGCTTTCTTT.

The J gene is TRBJ1-2, the V gene TRBV4-3, with a possible D match to TRBD1 (5 bases). Trimming removed 0 bases at V and 0 bases at J, with 11 bases between. The CDR3 has 16 amino acids. Germline V gene data show CDR1 as LGHNA and CDR2 as YSLEER. Here the CDR3 DNA reads TGCGCCAGCAGCCAAGATCGACAGCCAACTAACTATGGCTACACCTTC. Protein product: CASSQDRQPTNYGYTF.

V gene TRBV4-3 combines with J gene TRBJ2-7; the D gene is possibly TRBD1 (5 bases). Deletions cut 0 bases from V and 0 bases from J, with 12 bases between. The CDR3 spans 16 residues. Looked up from germline, CDR1 is LGHNA and CDR2 is YSLEER. As DNA, the CDR3 is TGCGCCAGCAGCCAAGACAGGGATTACCACTCCTACGAGCAGTACTTC. Its protein is CASSQDRDYHSYEQYF.

The chain is built from TRBV27 and TRBJ2-7; 8 positions agree with TRBD2. The CDR3 is 14 amino acids. CDR1 and CDR2 (germline): MNHEY, SMNVEV (reference sequence). V lost 6 bases to trimming and J lost 7 bases; unmatched junction nucleotides: 11. CDR3 in DNA: TGTGCCAGCAGCTCCCTAGCGGGTCTACGGGAGCAGTACTTC. The encoded protein is CASSSLAGLREQYF.

V is TRBV6-1 and J is TRBJ2-7; D might be TRBD2 (5 bases). Trimming shortened V by 8 bases and J by 3 bases, and 14 bases separated the two germline ends. The CDR3 runs 13 residues. Germline CDR1 reads MNHNS; CDR2 reads SASEGT. In DNA, the CDR3 is TGTGCCAGCGGGGTGGGGAGTATCTACGAGCAGTACTTC. Amino acid sequence: CASGVGSIYEQYF.

The chain's CDR3 is CASSLVRGSTEAFF. In DNA form, the CDR3 reads TGTGCCAGCAGCTTAGTACGCGGGTCCACTGAAGCTTTCTTT. The rearrangement joins TRBV7-8 to TRBJ1-1, with unresolved D. Trimming shortened V by 1 base and J by 4 bases, and 10 bases separated the two germline ends. The CDR3 loop spans 14 amino acids. Germline CDR1 is SGHVS and CDR2 is FQNEAQ.